Below, 13 T cell receptor beta chains from the same sample are listed, as sequenced in a study of T cells of healthy individuals. TCRdb reprocessed the 5' RACE reads with MiXCR, giving one entry per CDR3 protein. The data show around 79,000 distinct CDR3 sequences, roughly 5% seen once. The source of these receptors is a female donor in good health.

This clonotype showed up many times. V gene TRBV18 combines with J gene TRBJ2-7, with D hard to call. Germline V lookup: CDR1 KGHSH, CDR2 LQKENI. The CDR3 is 12 amino acids. V lost 3 bases to trimming and J lost 5 bases, with 8 bases between them. CDR3 residues: CASSPRTHEQYF. The CDR3 nucleotides are TGTGCCAGCTCACCTAGAACCCACGAGCAGTACTTC.

The sample holds many counts of this clonotype. V is TRBV28 and J is TRBJ2-7; 9 nucleotides line up with TRBD1. Trimming at V came to 5 bases and at J to 5 bases, leaving 7 bases not matched to a gene. The CDR3 has 14 residues. Germline values: CDR1 MDHEN, CDR2 SYDVKM. The CDR3 DNA sequence: TGTGCCAGCAGTCTACAGGGGGCGGGGGACGAGCAGTACTTC. Its translation: CASSLQGAGDEQYF.

This clonotype turned up a few times. The chain employs TRBV3-1 and TRBJ2-1; either TRBD1 or TRBD2 may supply D (5 bases each). CDR1 and CDR2 (germline): LGHDT, YNNKEL (reference sequence). V was clipped by 0 bases and J by 13 bases, with 10 bases between them. CDR3 length: 12 amino acids. CDR3 nucleotides: TGTGCCAGCAGCCAAGAACTAGGGGCTCAGTTCTTC. Translating it yields CASSQELGAQFF.

This clonotype was counted a few times. This chain joins TRBV29-1 and TRBJ1-1; D possibly corresponds to TRBD1 (6 bases). Trimming left V 4 bases short and J 4 bases short, with 13 bases between. This CDR3 has 13 amino acids. The germline gives CDR1 SQVTM, CDR2 ANQGSEA. CDR3 loop: CSVVGGWGTEAFF. Written as DNA, the CDR3 is TGCAGCGTTGTTGGGGGCTGGGGCACTGAAGCTTTCTTT. Full variable domain (missing parts from reference TRBV29-1 and TRBJ1-1): SAVISQKPSRDICQRGTSLTIQCQVDSQVTMMFWYRQQPGQSLTLIATANQGSEATYESGFVIDKFPISRPNLTFSTLTVSNMSPEDSSIYLCSVVGGWGTEAFFGQGTRLTVV.

Ten or more counts support this clonotype. The gene calls are TRBV12-5 and TRBJ2-1, with 16 bases matching TRBD2. This CDR3 spans 15 amino acids. Looked up from germline, CDR1 is LGHNT and CDR2 is FRNRAP. With V trimmed by 7 bases and J by 8 bases, 5 bases remained unmatched. The CDR3 protein is CASALGTSGGDEQFF. The CDR3 DNA sequence: TGTGCTAGTGCCCTGGGGACTAGCGGGGGGGATGAGCAGTTCTTC. Full variable domain (rest looked up from reference TRBV12-5 and TRBJ2-1): DARVTQTPRHKVTEMGQEVTMRCQPILGHNTVFWYRQTMMQGLELLAYFRNRAPLDDSGMPKDRFSAEMPDATLATLKIQPSEPRDSAVYFCASALGTSGGDEQFFGPGTRLTVL.

The chain joins TRBV6-2 or TRBV6-3 to TRBJ1-2; D not resolved. This CDR3 comprises 15 residues. The V end was cut by 4 bases, the J end by 8 bases, with 20 bases between. Per germline, CDR1 MNHEY and CDR2 SVGEGT. The CDR3 DNA is TGTGCCAGCAGTTCGCCGGTGCTAGTCGGGAGAGGCTACACCTTC. Protein product: CASSSPVLVGRGYTF.

In its sample, this clonotype is medium-sized. This sequence joins TRBV3-1 and TRBJ2-4; 7 nucleotides match TRBD1. Germline values: CDR1 LGHDT, CDR2 YNNKEL (reference sequence). The CDR3 consists of 14 residues. V gave up 3 bases and J gave up 7 bases; unmatched junction bases: 6. The CDR3 sequence: CASSQRGQLNIQYF. The DNA of the CDR3 is TGTGCCAGCAGCCAGAGGGGACAGCTGAACATTCAGTACTTC.

The chain couples TRBV7-2 to TRBJ2-7, with D possibly being TRBD1 (6 bases). Germline V CDR1 and CDR2: SGHTA, FQGNSA. Trimming took 4 bases from V and 3 from J, leaving 13 bases between them. The CDR3 contains 14 residues. CDR3 in amino acids: CASSSTRGSYEQYF. The CDR3 DNA sequence: TGTGCCAGCAGCTCGACCAGGGGAAGCTACGAGCAGTACTTC.

This clonotype has a count of ten or more. The genes are TRBV5-1 and TRBJ1-2; no clear D. The V end lost 0 bases, the J end lost 0 bases, and 12 bases lay between the germline ends. CDR3 length: 16 amino acids. Germline V gives CDR1 SGHRS, CDR2 YFSETQ. In DNA form, the CDR3 reads TGCGCCAGCAGCTTGGCCGAACGGGGTTCTAACTATGGCTACACCTTC. Protein product: CASSLAERGSNYGYTF.

This clonotype appeared a few times. The chain couples TRBV20-1 to TRBJ1-5; possibly TRBD1 for D (6 bases). V was clipped by 0 bases and J by 6 bases, with 15 bases between them. CDR1 is DFQATT and CDR2 is SNEGSKA in the germline V gene (reference sequence). This CDR3 is built from 15 residues. This CDR3 reads CSARDSGARVQPQHF. In DNA, the CDR3 is TGCAGTGCTAGAGATTCGGGGGCGCGGGTTCAGCCCCAGCATTTT.

This clonotype was detected many times. V usage is TRBV12-3 or TRBV12-4 and J usage is TRBJ2-7; 10 bases align to TRBD1. V lost 5 bases to trimming and J lost 6 bases; unmatched junction nucleotides: 7. This CDR3 has 14 amino acids. The chain's CDR3 is CASSRTGGTSEQYF. In DNA form, the CDR3 reads TGTGCCAGCAGTAGGACAGGGGGTACATCCGAGCAGTACTTC.

At least ten counts were recorded for this clonotype. The chain uses TRBV29-1 and TRBJ1-1; TRBD1 matches 8 bases. Germline assignment: CDR1 SQVTM and CDR2 ANQGSEA. The CDR3 has 17 residues. With 6 bases clipped from V and 4 bases from J, the junction kept 19 bases outside the gene matches. The CDR3 DNA sequence: TGCAGCGTAACGGGAACGACAGGGGTATTTTATGGCACTGAAGCTTTCTTT. Translating it yields CSVTGTTGVFYGTEAFF. The variable domain in full, completed from reference TRBV29-1 and TRBJ1-1, reads SAVISQKPSRDICQRGTSLTIQCQVDSQVTMMFWYRQQPGQSLTLIATANQGSEATYESGFVIDKFPISRPNLTFSTLTVSNMSPEDSSIYLCSVTGTTGVFYGTEAFFGQGTRLTVV.

There are many counts of this clonotype. The chain carries TRBV9 and TRBJ1-4; no firm D call. V was shortened by 5 bases and J by 4 bases, with 15 bases between the two germline ends. Germline assignment: CDR1 SGDLS and CDR2 YYNGEE. The CDR3 loop spans 15 amino acids. Here the CDR3 DNA reads TGTGCCAGCAGTTCCGTCTGGGGTAATAATGAAAAACTGTTTTTT. It specifies CASSSVWGNNEKLFF.